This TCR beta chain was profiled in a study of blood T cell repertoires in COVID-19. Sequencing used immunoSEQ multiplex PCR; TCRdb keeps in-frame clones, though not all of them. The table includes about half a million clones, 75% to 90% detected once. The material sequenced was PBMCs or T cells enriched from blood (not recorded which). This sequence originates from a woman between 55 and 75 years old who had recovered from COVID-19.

The CDR3, as DNA: TGTGCCAGCAGACGCGGACTAGATTGGAGCGGGGAGCTGTTTTTT. It codes for CASRRGLDWSGELFF. The chain uses TRBV7-9 and TRBJ2-2, with 7 bases matching TRBD2. CDR1 is SEHNR and CDR2 is FQNEAQ in the germline V gene (reference sequence). V shed 6 bases, J shed 7 bases, and the junction held 11 bases outside the gene matches. This CDR3 has 15 amino acids.